These 9 T cell receptor beta chains were sequenced from one sample in a study of blood T cell repertoires in COVID-19. TCRdb keeps only in-frame clones here, not all; method: immunoSEQ multiplex PCR. The table records some 60,000 clones, 75% to 85% of them present only once. The specimen sequenced was peripheral blood. These TCRs come from a man aged 60 to 75 with acute or convalescent COVID-19.

The rearrangement joins TRBV6-8 to TRBJ2-7, with 10 bases identical to TRBD2. V gave up 6 bases and J gave up 5 bases; unmatched junction bases: 13. The CDR3 is 16 residues long. CDR1 is MNHGY, CDR2 SAAAGT, per germline. CDR3 DNA sequence: TGTGCCAGCAGGGCCCGGGGACAGCGGGGGGGCAACGAGCAGTACTTC. Its protein product is CASRARGQRGGNEQYF.

The V and J genes are TRBV4-2 and TRBJ2-7, with 9 bases aligning to TRBD2. Looked up from germline, CDR1 is LGHNA and CDR2 is YNFKEQ. The CDR3 is 16 amino acids. V was clipped by 0 bases and J by 3 bases; unmatched bases: 6. Written as DNA, the CDR3 is TGTGCCAGCAGCCAAGATCGGACTAGCGCTTACTACGAGCAGTACTTC. This sequence encodes CASSQDRTSAYYEQYF.

V is TRBV7-2 and J is TRBJ2-7; TRBD2 matches 10 bases. Germline V gene data show CDR1 as SGHTA and CDR2 as FQGNSA. Trimming removed 5 bases from V and 0 bases from J; junction bases left unmatched: 4. The CDR3 sequence is 15 residues long. The CDR3 protein is CASSRSGGSSYEQYF. In DNA, the CDR3 is TGTGCCAGCAGCCGTAGCGGGGGGAGCTCCTACGAGCAGTACTTC. Looking up the rest from reference TRBV7-2 and TRBJ2-7 gives the full variable domain: GAGVSQSPSNKVTEKGKDVELRCDPISGHTALYWYRQSLGQGLEFLIYFQGNSAPDKSGLPSDRFSAERTGGSVSTLTIQRTQQEDSAVYLCASSRSGGSSYEQYFGPGTRLTVT.

The chain combines TRBV7-2 with TRBJ1-3; 7 positions match TRBD1. The CDR3 runs 14 residues. Germline assignment: CDR1 SGHTA and CDR2 FQGNSA. Trimming cost V 6 bases and J 4 bases; bases outside gene matches: 6. The CDR3 loop is CASRVTGAGNTIYF. CDR3 sequence (DNA): TGTGCCAGCAGGGTAACAGGGGCCGGAAACACCATATATTTT.

The V call is TRBV5-4, the J call TRBJ1-1, with 7 bases that match TRBD1. Germline V gives CDR1 SGHNT, CDR2 YYREEE (reference sequence). V trimming: 4 bases; J trimming: 1 base; junction bases outside the gene matches: 4. The CDR3 extends over 14 amino acids. The CDR3 spells CASSRDSQNTEAFF. In DNA, the CDR3 is TGTGCCAGCAGCCGGGACAGCCAGAACACTGAAGCTTTCTTT.

This clone was counted once. The chain recombines TRBV6-5 with TRBJ1-3; D remains ambiguous. The CDR3 extends over 14 amino acids. Germline CDR1 reads MNHEY; CDR2 reads SVGAGI. The V end was cut by 8 bases, the J end by 7 bases, with 18 bases between. This chain's CDR3 is CASLRAQEGNTIYF. In DNA, the CDR3 is TGTGCCAGCCTCCGGGCCCAGGAGGGCAACACCATATATTTT.

V is TRBV14 and J is TRBJ2-3, with 9 nucleotides matching TRBD2. Germline CDR1 SGHDN, CDR2 FVKESK. This CDR3 has 16 residues. J gave up 2 bases and V 1 base, and 4 bases lay outside the gene matches. Here the CDR3 reads CASSQAGLALTDTQYF. Here the CDR3 DNA reads TGTGCCAGCAGCCAAGCGGGACTAGCTCTCACAGATACGCAGTATTTT.

This clone has just a few counts. This chain connects TRBV2 to TRBJ2-5, with D tentatively TRBD1 (6 bases). V was trimmed by 5 bases and J by 2 bases, leaving 15 bases between them. This CDR3 is built from 15 residues. Germline values: CDR1 SNHLY, CDR2 FYNNEI. CDR3 sequence reads: CASSSVRGKQETQYF. CDR3 in DNA: TGTGCCAGCAGTTCCGTCAGGGGCAAACAAGAGACCCAGTACTTC.

The chain carries TRBV9 and TRBJ2-7, with a tentative D call TRBD1 (5 bases). CDR3 length: 13 amino acids. The germline CDR1 and CDR2 sequences are SGDLS and YYNGEE. V was cut by 3 bases and J by 6 bases, with 13 bases left in between. The CDR3 loop reads CASSALQGGEQYF. CDR3 nucleotide sequence: TGTGCCAGCAGCGCTCTTCAGGGTGGCGAGCAGTACTTC.